What follows describes a single TCR beta chain. Its target is not known. The data were obtained in a study of human T cells and chemical hapten exposure. Each cDNA molecule in the library carried unique molecular identifiers. In the authors' workflow: Across samples, TCR counts had a median of about 100,000 and ranged from about 23,224 to 700,000. TCRdb fed the RACE reads into MiXCR, producing one record per CDR3 protein. These V and J calls derive from TCRdb rather than the authors' analysis. Altogether about 81,000 distinct CDR3 sequences are present, about a tenth being singletons, with the ten largest covering 2.5%. General study findings and limits: Having alopecia, donors may respond immunologically unlike healthy people.

The time point denotes: patch test 2, 6 weeks after DPC sensitization. Noted treatment: therapeutic diphenylcyclopropenone sensitization with weekly scalp DPC. Patients had alopecia, were aged 18 to 70, and were not pregnant. Material: whole blood, obtained in connection with sensitization to the hapten diphenylcyclopropenone (DPC). This receptor was taken from a woman in her twenties or thirties with alopecia areata. Some clones in this sample may be carry-over from other donors' samples.

CDR3: CASSLPGQQETQYF. In DNA form, the CDR3 reads TGTGCCAGCAGTTTACCGGGACAGCAAGAGACCCAGTACTTC. J is TRBJ2-5 and V is TRBV28, with 7 bases aligning to TRBD1. Germline V CDR1 and CDR2: MDHEN, SYDVKM. Germline trimming cut 2 bases from V and 2 bases from J; bases unmatched to any gene: 2. The CDR3 has 14 amino acids.